This is a list of T cell receptor beta chains from one sample in a study of blood T cell repertoires in COVID-19. Libraries were prepared by immunoSEQ multiplex PCR; TCRdb keeps only in-frame clonotypes and omits some of them. The profile shows 300,000 to 350,000 clones, approximately 83% of them singletons. The sample consisted of PBMCs or T cells enriched from blood (not recorded which). Source of these receptors: a middle-aged woman with acute COVID-19. The CDR3 runs from the conserved cysteine through the conserved F or W. The D gene is left open where the match is weak. Clone sizes are given selectively: once, few, many, or a class where the clone is expanded.

TRBJ1-2 TRBV3-1/TRBV3-2 TRBD1 . TGTGCCAGCAGCCTTCAGGGACAGCGTCAACTCTATGGCTACACCTTC CASSLQGQRQLYGYTF
TRBJ1-4 TRBV5-6 . . TGTGCCAGCAGCTTGGGGATGGCAGGACAGAATGAAAAACTGTTTTTT CASSLGMAGQNEKLFF
TRBJ2-2 TRBV27 TRBD1 few TGTGCCAGCAGCCACGGACAGGAGTCCGGGGAGCTGTTTTTT CASSHGQESGELFF
TRBJ2-5 TRBV19 . . TGTGCCACCCGGTCTTGGGGGGTTCAAGAGACCCAGTACTTC CATRSWGVQETQYF
TRBJ2-5 TRBV5-6 . . TGTGCCAGCAGCTTGAGGGGGGGACAAGAGACCCAGTACTTC CASSLRGGQETQYF
TRBJ2-3 TRBV5-6 . once TGTGCCAGCAGCTTCTTGTCCACAGATACGCAGTATTTT CASSFLSTDTQYF
TRBJ1-1 TRBV5-1 . . TGCGCCAGCAGCTTGAGCGCAGGGTCTAAGAACACTGAAGCTTTCTTT CASSLSAGSKNTEAFF
TRBJ2-6 TRBV2 . . TGTGCCAGCAGTGGATTTCGGGGGACCGCTGGGGCCAACGTCCTGACTTTC CASSGFRGTAGANVLTF
TRBJ2-1 TRBV6-2/TRBV6-3 . . TGTGCCAGCAGTTACATCCCAGCGCAACAAAACAATGAGCAGTTCTTC CASSYIPAQQNNEQFF
TRBJ1-6 TRBV2 . . TGTGCCAGCAGTGTAGCAGGGGTGGGTTCACCCCTCCACTTT CASSVAGVGSPLHF
TRBJ1-5 TRBV6-5 . . TGTGCCAGCAGTTCCCAGGGTAATCAGCCCCAGCATTTT CASSSQGNQPQHF
TRBJ2-1 TRBV7-3 . once TGTGCCAGCAGCTCCGGGGGTAGCTCCTACAATGAGCAGTTCTTC CASSSGGSSYNEQFF
TRBJ1-4 TRBV9 . . TGTGCCAGCAGCCGAAACCAGGGAACTAATGAAAAACTGTTTTTT CASSRNQGTNEKLFF
TRBJ1-5 TRBV7-9 TRBD1 . TGTGCCAGCAGCGGACCCGGGACAGGGAGCAATCAGCCCCAGCATTTT CASSGPGTGSNQPQHF
TRBJ2-7 TRBV10-3 TRBD2 . TGTGCCATCAGTGAGAAGGCTAGCGGGGCCTACGAGCAGTACTTC CAISEKASGAYEQYF
TRBJ2-3 TRBV28 TRBD2 . TGTGCCAGCAGTTCCCCCACTAGCGGGAGGGCTCGGGATTTT CASSSPTSGRARDF
TRBJ2-3 TRBV5-1 TRBD2 . TGCGCCAGCAGCTTTACCAGCGGGGATGGCACAGATACGCAGTATTTT CASSFTSGDGTDTQYF
TRBJ2-1 TRBV15 TRBD1 . TGTGCCACCAGAAGAGATACACAGGGGTATGAGCAGTTCTTC CATRRDTQGYEQFF
TRBJ2-7 TRBV29-1 TRBD1 . TGCAGCGTGGGGACAGGAGGTTTCAACGAGCAGTACTTC CSVGTGGFNEQYF
TRBJ2-2 TRBV5-1 . . TGCGCCAGCAGCCAAGGGGGTATGAACACCGGGGAGCTGTTTTTT CASSQGGMNTGELFF
TRBJ2-3 TRBV5-6 . . TGTGCCAGCAGCTTAAAAAGCTCAGGCTCCACAGATACGCAGTATTTT CASSLKSSGSTDTQYF
TRBJ1-5 TRBV19 . . TGTGCCAGTAGGGACAGACCCTATAGCAATCAGCCCCAGCATTTT CASRDRPYSNQPQHF
TRBJ1-2 TRBV27 . few TGTGCCAGCAGCGAATCAGGCCAGGGATTGTATGGCTACACCTTC CASSESGQGLYGYTF
TRBJ2-3 TRBV5-1 TRBD1 few TGCGCCAGCACCAAAAATGTGGGGACAGGGGGTGGAGATACGCAGTATTTT CASTKNVGTGGGDTQYF
TRBJ2-3 TRBV9 . . TGTGCCAGCAGCGAAAACCCGGAGACCCCAACAGATACGCAGTATTTT CASSENPETPTDTQYF
TRBJ2-7 TRBV11-1 . . TGTGCCAGCAGCTCCAAACTAGGGACTGTAGAGCAGTACTTC CASSSKLGTVEQYF
TRBJ2-2 TRBV7-6 TRBD1 . TGTGCCAGCAGCTTAGTTCCAGGGGGAAACACCGGGGAGCTGTTTTTT CASSLVPGGNTGELFF
TRBJ1-2 TRBV5-6 . . TGTGCCAGCAGCTCGGACGTCCTGATTGCGGGGTATGGCTACACCTTC CASSSDVLIAGYGYTF
TRBJ1-6 TRBV3-1/TRBV3-2 . . TGTGCCAGCAGCCAAGTATTCGGGGGATATAATTCACCCCTCCACTTT CASSQVFGGYNSPLHF
TRBJ2-7 TRBV7-8 . few TGTGCCAGCAGCCCCTGGCGGGACTCCTACGAGCAGTACTTC CASSPWRDSYEQYF
TRBJ1-1 TRBV5-6 . . TGTGCCAGCAGCTTGTATGTGAACACTGAAGCTTTCTTT CASSLYVNTEAFF
TRBJ1-1 TRBV4-2 . . TGTGCCAGCAGCCAGTCCCGGCGGCAGGGCGACACTGAAGCTTTCTTT CASSQSRRQGDTEAFF
TRBJ2-3 TRBV7-9 TRBD2 . TGTGCCAGCAGCAGGACTAGCGGGGGGACAGATACGCAGTATTTT CASSRTSGGTDTQYF
TRBJ2-7 TRBV10-2 TRBD2 . TGCGCCAGCAGTCTAGCGGGTGCCTACGAGCAGTACTTC CASSLAGAYEQYF
TRBJ2-5 TRBV2 . . TGTGCCAGCAGTGAGAATCCGGGAGAGACCCAGTACTTC CASSENPGETQYF